This T cell receptor (beta chain) emerged from a study of T cells after yellow fever vaccination (dated by TCRdb to about 2019). Study-level background: The SMART-Seq v4 Ultra Low Input RNA kit was used to prepare libraries from fractions with low cell numbers. To follow T-cell clones before and after both primary and booster YFV17D yellow fever vaccination, bulk TCR alpha and beta repertoires underwent longitudinal sequencing. Two healthy male donors, one aged 18 to 29 and one aged 30 to 40 years, were included in the cohort. Blood was collected at multiple timepoints before and after primary and secondary immunization, and bulk PBMC replicates and cell subsets were isolated. The paper as a whole reports these results and caveats: The secondary T-cell response was weaker than the primary response but faster, peaking on day 5 instead of day 15. A small fraction of clonotypes appeared in both the CD4 and CD8 compartments, likely as a result of convergent recombination. Most clones expanded after primary vaccination (approximately 96% of CD4 and over 80% of CD8) were re-detected after the booster, suggesting that broad memory maintenance occurred. Because abundant contaminating clonotypes from the bulk population could be contained in FACS-sorted repertoires, computational filtering was required. Because the study included only a couple of donors, the extent to which the findings can be generalized is limited.

The treatment or condition tag for this specimen amounts to: live attenuated yellow fever vaccine strain. At each blood-draw timepoint, two biological replicates of bulk PBMCs were obtained. A standard Ficoll-Paque protocol was used to isolate PBMCs from peripheral blood. TriZol was used to extract RNA from bulk PBMCs, from CD4 and CD8 fractions, and from dextramer-positive and dextramer-negative fractions. The CDR3 sequence holds 15 residues, the cysteine and phenylalanine included. Of all the DNA, just the CDR3 is kept, 45 bases in frame from base 1. The germline V gene (reference sequence) yields SGHNT for CDR1 and YYREEE for CDR2. V drops 4 bases and J drops 2 bases, leaving 15 bases in between. This clonotype occurred a few times. The target of this receptor is not known. Base qualities are not recorded, but no much larger clone differs from it by a single base. Synthesis of TCR cDNA relied on 5'RACE template switching, a step that introduced a universal primer site along with unique molecular identifiers. cDNA synthesis was primed from both the TCR alpha and TCR beta constant segments. Library amplification used two PCR steps, and the second PCR step added sample barcodes and sequencing adapters. Libraries were sequenced on Illumina HiSeq 2500 (2x100 bp) or NovaSeq (2x150 bp). The source study handled its data this way. Demultiplexing of reads and collapsing into UMI consensus sequences were performed with MIGEC, and V(D)J alignment was carried out with MiXCR. Vaccine-responding clonotypes were defined with edgeR using replicate PBMC samples, requiring FDR below 0.01 and a log2 fold change above 5 up to day 15. Each bulk clonotype received a CD4 or CD8 identity based on whether the sequenced CD4 or CD8 repertoire contained that clonotype at higher abundance. The public reads were reprocessed in TCRdb via fastp at Q25 and MiXCR, keeping in-frame beta chains. Identical CDR3 proteins give one entry, which carries the most common genes and DNA. TCRdb, not the original authors, processed these V and J calls. This sample comprises approximately 550,000 distinct CDR3 sequences, over 15% of them detected only once. The top ten constitute roughly an eighth of the sample.

The V gene is TRBV5-4 and the J gene is TRBJ2-5; TRBD2 might be the D gene, on 5 matching bases. The TCR sequence derives from a man aged 30-40 years who received the YFV17D yellow fever vaccine. Sequencing used PBMCs, obtained 15 days after the yellow fever booster vaccination. The CDR3 loop reads CASSPTGKRQETQYF. The DNA reads as follows: TGTGCCAGCAGCCCTACCGGGAAAAGACAAGAGACCCAGTACTTC.